The next 20 T cell receptor beta chains were all read from a single sample in a study of T cell repertoires in cytomegalovirus infection. From the reads, TCRdb called clonotypes with MiXCR, one entry per CDR3 protein. The sample has 510,000 or so distinct CDR3 sequences, more than 20% seen once; the top ten hold less than 15%. The sequencing input was PBMCs. Receptors were obtained from a human donor in good health (CMV status not recorded). Some clones in this sample may be carry-over from other donors' samples.

The rearrangement links TRBV5-5 to TRBJ2-1, with 8 bases identical to TRBD1. Trimming cost V 6 bases and J 5 bases; bases outside gene matches: 7. Germline V gives CDR1 SGHKS, CDR2 YYEKEE (reference sequence). CDR3 size: 14 residues. CDR3: CASTFGTGDNEQFF. The CDR3 DNA follows: TGTGCCAGCACCTTCGGGACAGGAGACAATGAGCAGTTCTTC.

This clonotype occurred once. The J gene is TRBJ2-7, the V gene TRBV18; 7 positions agree with TRBD1. The CDR3 covers 15 residues. Looked up from germline, CDR1 is KGHSH and CDR2 is LQKENI. The J segment lost 1 base and the V segment lost 0 bases, leaving 3 bases of the junction unmatched. The CDR3 bases are TGTGCCAGCTCACCACCAGTGACAGGGTCCTACGAGCAGTACTTC. It translates to CASSPPVTGSYEQYF.

In this sample, this clonotype turned up many times. The V and J genes are TRBV7-2 and TRBJ2-3, with D hard to call. The V gene's germline CDR1 is SGHTA and CDR2 FQGNSA. V shed 0 bases and J shed 1 base, with 5 bases lying between them. The CDR3 covers 14 residues. CDR3: CASSLAGGTDTQYF. In nucleotides, the CDR3 is TGTGCCAGCAGCTTAGCCGGAGGCACAGATACGCAGTATTTT.

The chain combines TRBV29-1 with TRBJ1-1; no clear D gene. Trimming removed 3 bases from V and 7 bases from J, with 9 bases in between. Per the germline V gene, CDR1 is SQVTM and CDR2 is ANQGSEA. The CDR3 consists of 11 residues. CDR3: CSVETGYEAFF. The CDR3, as DNA: TGCAGCGTTGAGACGGGGTATGAAGCTTTCTTT.

This clonotype was seen repeatedly, ten times or more. The V and J genes are TRBV7-2 and TRBJ2-3; no clear D gene. V dropped 4 bases and J dropped 0 bases, with 8 bases sitting between them. This CDR3 is built from 14 residues. Germline lookup yields CDR1 SGHTA and CDR2 FQGNSA. CDR3 residues: CASSYFASTDTQYF. The DNA for the CDR3 is TGTGCCAGCAGCTACTTTGCGAGCACAGATACGCAGTATTTT.

V is TRBV15 and J is TRBJ2-5; D is unclear. This CDR3 is 15 amino acids long. Germline values: CDR1 LNHNV, CDR2 YYDKDF (reference sequence). V was shortened by 2 bases and J by 0 bases, with 10 bases between the two germline ends. The CDR3 bases are TGTGCCACCAGCAGACCCCTCGGTAACCAAGAGACCCAGTACTTC. Its translation: CATSRPLGNQETQYF. The variable domain in full, with the rest retrieved from reference TRBV15 and TRBJ2-5, is DAMVIQNPRYQVTQFGKPVTLSCSQTLNHNVMYWYQQKSSQAPKLLFHYYDKDFNNEADTPDNFQSRRPNTSFCFLDIRSPGLGDTAMYLCATSRPLGNQETQYFGPGTRLLVL.

This clonotype was seen more than once but under ten times. The chain couples TRBV12-3 or TRBV12-4 to TRBJ2-7; possibly TRBD1 for D (5 bases). This CDR3 has 12 residues. Trimming removed 5 bases from V and 6 bases from J, with 11 bases in between. CDR3 sequence (DNA): TGTGCCAGCAGTATTCAGGGAATCGAGCAGTACTTC. Residues: CASSIQGIEQYF.

The chain has TRBV2 and TRBJ1-1; possible D gene TRBD1, 5 bases. The CDR3 covers 13 residues. CDR1 is SNHLY, CDR2 FYNNEI, per germline. Trimming cost V 2 bases and J 4 bases, with 8 bases left between them. The CDR3 sequence: CASSERGGTEAFF. CDR3 nucleotides: TGTGCCAGCAGTGAACGGGGCGGCACTGAAGCTTTCTTT.

This clonotype has only a few counts. The chain combines TRBV7-9 with TRBJ2-1, with 8 bases lining up with TRBD2. The CDR3 extends over 15 amino acids. Trimming cost V 1 base and J 9 bases; bases outside gene matches: 8. CDR1 and CDR2 from the germline V gene are SEHNR and FQNEAQ (reference sequence). The DNA for the CDR3 is TGTGCCAGCAGCTTAGGAGCGGGAGATTTGGGTGAGCAGTTCTTC. This encodes CASSLGAGDLGEQFF. Together with reference TRBV7-9 and TRBJ2-1, the CDR3 gives the full variable domain: DTGVSQNPRHKITKRGQNVTFRCDPISEHNRLYWYRQTLGQGPEFLTYFQNEAQLEKSRLLSDRFSAERPKGSFSTLEIQRTEQGDSAMYLCASSLGAGDLGEQFFGPGTRLTVL.

The rearrangement uses TRBV7-6 and TRBJ1-6; 7 bases line up with TRBD1. The ends lost 2 bases at V and 3 bases at J; junction bases unmatched: 1. The CDR3 is 15 residues long. CDR1 and CDR2 (germline): SGHVS, FNYEAQ. The CDR3 sequence: CASSLRQGYNSPLHF. As DNA, the CDR3 is TGTGCCAGCAGCTTACGACAGGGCTATAATTCACCCCTCCACTTT. The complete variable domain, with remaining parts taken from reference TRBV7-6 and TRBJ1-6, reads GAGVSQSPRYKVTKRGQDVALRCDPISGHVSLYWYRQALGQGPEFLTYFNYEAQQDKSGLPNDRFSAERPEGSISTLTIQRTEQRDSAMYRCASSLRQGYNSPLHFGNGTRLTVT.

This chain links TRBV4-3 with TRBJ1-1; D is unclear. The CDR3 loop spans 17 amino acids. CDR1 is LGHNA and CDR2 is YSLEER in the germline V gene. V was pared by 1 base and J by 1 base, with 16 bases between. The DNA of the CDR3 is TGCGCCAGCAGCCAAGGATTACGTTTCGCAGAGAACACTGAAGCTTTCTTT. It is translated as CASSQGLRFAENTEAFF.

This clonotype was observed at least ten times. This rearrangement joins TRBV7-2 to TRBJ1-1; perhaps TRBD1 as D (6 bases). Germline V gene data show CDR1 as SGHTA and CDR2 as FQGNSA. The CDR3 extends over 14 amino acids. The V gene lost 2 bases and the J gene lost 5 bases, with 12 bases spanning the gap. DNA for the CDR3: TGTGCCAGCAGCTTAAAACAGGGAGGTACTGAAGCTTTCTTT. Its protein product is CASSLKQGGTEAFF.

This chain links TRBV7-2 with TRBJ2-2; possible D gene TRBD2, 6 bases. Germline-derived CDR1 and CDR2 are SGHTA and FQGNSA. The CDR3 is 14 amino acids. Trimming stripped 6 bases from V and 3 bases from J, with 11 bases between. The CDR3 DNA is TGTGCCAGCAGAGCCGGGACTTACACCGGGGAGCTGTTTTTT. Residues: CASRAGTYTGELFF.

This chain joins TRBV19 and TRBJ2-1; 12 bases agree with TRBD2. The germline gives CDR1 LNHDA, CDR2 SQIVND (reference sequence). J gave up 9 bases and V 7 bases, and 10 bases lay outside the gene matches. The CDR3 sequence is 15 residues long. The CDR3 DNA follows: TGTGCCAGTACCATGGGACTAGCGGGTCGTCCTGAGCAGTTCTTC. Translating it yields CASTMGLAGRPEQFF.

V gene TRBV4-3 combines with J gene TRBJ2-1; 10 positions agree with TRBD1. This CDR3 contains 15 residues. Germline CDR1 is LGHNA and CDR2 is YSLEER. Unmatched junction bases numbered 10, after V lost 5 bases and J lost 9 bases. DNA of the CDR3: TGCGCCAGCAGCTCACCCGGGACAGGGGTGGGTGAGCAGTTCTTC. It yields the protein CASSSPGTGVGEQFF.

This chain uses TRBV7-2 with TRBJ2-7, with 10 positions matching TRBD2. V shed 5 bases, J shed 3 bases, and the junction held 7 bases outside the gene matches. CDR1 SGHTA and CDR2 FQGNSA come from the germline V gene. CDR3 length equals 15 residues. The DNA of the CDR3 is TGTGCCAGCAGCGAAGGGACTAGCGCTAACTACGAGCAGTACTTC. Its translation: CASSEGTSANYEQYF.

The chain links TRBV19 to TRBJ1-1; D possibly corresponds to TRBD1 (5 bases). The CDR3 is 14 amino acids. V was shortened by 5 bases and J by 0 bases, with 10 bases between the two germline ends. Germline-derived CDR1 and CDR2 are LNHDA and SQIVND (reference sequence). The CDR3 loop reads CASSRAGMNTEAFF. CDR3 nucleotides: TGTGCCAGTAGTCGGGCAGGGATGAACACTGAAGCTTTCTTT.

In its sample, this clonotype was seen a few times. CDR3 in amino acids: CSARRSGRGGFDNEQFF. The CDR3 DNA follows: TGCAGTGCTAGGCGTAGCGGGAGGGGTGGGTTCGACAATGAGCAGTTCTTC. The chain carries TRBV20-1 and TRBJ2-1; 11 bases align to TRBD2. This CDR3 is built from 17 residues. Unmatched junction bases numbered 12, after V lost 3 bases and J lost 5 bases. The germline V gene has CDR1 DFQATT and CDR2 SNEGSKA (reference sequence).

This clonotype showed up many times. An end of the junction differs from the germline gene, which may be a read error. J is TRBJ2-5 and V is TRBV7-2; weak D call: TRBD1 (6 bases). Germline loops: CDR1 SGHTA, CDR2 FQGNSA. The CDR3 is 15 amino acids. CDR3 amino acids: CASNLAGTLQETQYF. The CDR3 DNA reads as TGTGCCAGCAACTTAGCCGGGACACTCCAAGAGACCCAGTACTTC.

This clonotype was found a few times. V usage is TRBV12-3 or TRBV12-4 and J usage is TRBJ2-1; the match to TRBD2 covers 9 bases. CDR3 length: 17 residues. With V trimmed by 6 bases and J by 2 bases, 11 bases remained unmatched. CDR3: CASSRAMASGTYNEQFF. CDR3 DNA: TGTGCCAGCAGCCGTGCTATGGCTAGCGGGACCTACAATGAGCAGTTCTTC.